This T cell receptor beta chain was captured by sequencing in a study of post-analysis software for immune sequencing data. Study-level background: Relapsing-remitting, secondary progressive and progressive-relapsing multiple sclerosis courses were included.

A word on this clonotype: Its antigen is not identified.

General study points: When the samples were clustered directly with F measure, those that had been prepared in the same batch showed strong co-clustering. Normalized Chao1 diversity was significantly reduced in patients versus controls.

Tagging with unique molecular identifiers was a feature of the TCR beta cDNA libraries. Roughly 450,000 cDNA molecules came from approximately 1 to 10 million T cells. TCRdb passed the PCR reads through MiXCR, listing each CDR3 protein once. The table has about 500,000 distinct CDR3 sequences, over 35% seen once. Sequenced sample: blood. The sequence was obtained from a girl aged 10-17 years with multiple sclerosis.

CDR3 amino acids: CSAGEREGRETQYF. Here the CDR3 DNA reads TGCAGTGCCGGGGAGCGGGAAGGTCGAGAGACCCAGTACTTC. The chain employs TRBV20-1 and TRBJ2-5, with 7 bases fitting TRBD2. Per the germline V gene, CDR1 is DFQATT and CDR2 is SNEGSKA (reference sequence). There are 14 residues in the CDR3. The ends lost 6 bases at V and 4 bases at J; junction bases unmatched: 11.